This T cell receptor beta chain is drawn from a study of shared clonotypes between healthy human individuals. Study-wide results and caveats: An effect of sequencing depth on clonotype sharing among donors was expected.

Produced via immunoSEQ multiplex PCR; TCRdb's table is partial and in-frame only. This sample yields more than 2 million clones, of which 85% to 95% are seen a single time; 0.1% to 0.15% belongs to the top ten. Germline V gene data show CDR1 as LNHDA and CDR2 as SQIVND (reference sequence). The CDR3 sequence is 14 residues long. Trimming at V came to 0 bases and at J to 4 bases, leaving 2 bases not matched to a gene. A split of CD4+ cells into CD45RA+ naive and CD45RA-negative memory subsets was performed. A remark on this clone: Antigen unknown.

This receptor was identified in a man aged 18 to 30 in good health. The source material was naive CD4+ T cells sorted from blood. Subset specified: CD45RA+ positively selected. This chain joins TRBV19 and TRBJ2-5; 7 bases align to TRBD1. In DNA, the CDR3 is TGTGCCAGTAGTATAGATAGGGGGCGAGAGACCCAGTACTTC. It codes for CASSIDRGRETQYF.